One and the same sample provided the 2 T cell receptor beta chains below, sequenced in a study of radiation and T cells in renal cell carcinoma. Here immunoSEQ multiplex PCR was the method, and the copy in TCRdb shows in-frame clones only, minus some. This sample has about 170,000 clones; roughly 90% occur once, and the top ten carry 11%. Time point defined: blood 4 weeks post-SBRT, at nephrectomy. The treatment was: 15 Gy SBRT to primary tumor, nephrectomy 4 weeks later. The specimen comprised blood, sampled from a patient whose treatment included radiotherapy and nephrectomy. The receptor source for this set is a woman between 50 and 59 years old with renal cell carcinoma.

There are a few counts of this clone. The gene calls are TRBV7-9 and TRBJ1-2; D not resolved. V lost 0 bases and J 4 bases, leaving 9 bases between the germline ends. CDR3 length: 14 residues. Germline values: CDR1 SEHNR, CDR2 FQNEAQ (reference sequence). The CDR3 is CASSLATLVYGYTF. The CDR3 DNA sequence: TGTGCCAGCAGCTTAGCGACGCTCGTCTATGGCTACACCTTC.

The chain recombines TRBV18 with TRBJ1-3, with D perhaps TRBD1 (5 bases). Germline CDR1 is KGHSH and CDR2 is LQKENI. CDR3 size: 14 residues. V shed 5 bases and J shed 8 bases, with 16 bases lying between them. The CDR3 is CASSSMGTEDTIYF. The CDR3 DNA reads TGTGCCAGCTCATCGATGGGGACGGAAGACACCATATATTTT.